This T cell receptor beta chain was captured in a study of cytomegalovirus exposure and HLA in healthy donors. Looking at the study overall: Findings of an earlier analysis included around 100 million unique TCR beta sequences from some 180 million T cells. General study findings and limits: Later genetic work tied a missense DCLRE1C variant to beta-chain V and J trimming. A later analysis found common viral pathogens apparently linked to several of the most significant clusters.

This cohort consisted of healthy bone marrow donors. The study ran its PCR with 60 Vbeta and 13 Jbeta primers. Repertoires were generated with immunoSEQ multiplex PCR, while TCRdb's copy carries only in-frame clones and drops some. The sample has around 120,000 clones; more than 80% are singletons. The CDR3 has 13 residues. CDR1 is MNHNY and CDR2 is SVGAGI in the germline V gene (reference sequence). V was cut by 8 bases and J by 0 bases, with 9 bases left in between. Comments on this clone: Its specificity is not known.

This chain connects TRBV6-6 to TRBJ2-3, with D tentatively TRBD2 (5 bases). The TCR comes from a woman aged 35 to 49 in good health and CMV-seropositive. The sample comprised PBMCs. The CDR3 loop is CASRETSTDTQYF. DNA of the CDR3: TGTGCCAGCCGGGAAACAAGCACAGATACGCAGTATTTT.